This TCR beta chain stems from a study of vaccination effects on CD4 cells after COVID-19. Under the ViraFEST assay, PBMC were stimulated with viral peptide pools so that antigen-specific CD4+ T cells expanded. Sequencing was performed afterwards. Subsequent to a culture period of about nine days, CD4+ T cells were isolated. The vaccine recipients had no prior SARS-CoV-2 infection, with negative nucleocapsid antibodies. They grew approximately 2.1 million PBMC in each well, adding approximately 10 IU/ml IL-2 and around 9.6 ug/ml peptides. Days 3 and 7 saw half the medium replaced with IL-2 medium. Study-wide results and caveats: Researchers report that only 1 of 255 vaccine-induced clones in healthy vaccinees cross-reacted with common cold coronaviruses. Clones induced by infection and by vaccine showed marked clonal contraction late after vaccination.

The germline V and J ends were trimmed by 3 bases and 2 bases, with 7 bases remaining between them. Germline CDR1 is ENHRY and CDR2 is SYGVKD. The CDR3 totals 14 residues. This clone was found a few times. Its antigen is currently unknown. Assay used: immunoSEQ multiplex PCR; TCRdb lists only in-frame clones, some missing. The sample carries roughly 20,000 clones, 65% to 80% recorded once. The chain carries TRBV10-3 and TRBJ2-2; D uncertain. The sample consisted of CD4+ T cells from PBMCs cultured with HCoV-NL63 spike peptides, taken before COVID-19 vaccination. The clonotype was recovered from a human donor who received a COVID-19 vaccine. The chain's CDR3 is CAISDSANTGELFF. The CDR3, as DNA: TGTGCCATCAGTGATTCTGCTAACACCGGGGAGCTGTTTTTT.